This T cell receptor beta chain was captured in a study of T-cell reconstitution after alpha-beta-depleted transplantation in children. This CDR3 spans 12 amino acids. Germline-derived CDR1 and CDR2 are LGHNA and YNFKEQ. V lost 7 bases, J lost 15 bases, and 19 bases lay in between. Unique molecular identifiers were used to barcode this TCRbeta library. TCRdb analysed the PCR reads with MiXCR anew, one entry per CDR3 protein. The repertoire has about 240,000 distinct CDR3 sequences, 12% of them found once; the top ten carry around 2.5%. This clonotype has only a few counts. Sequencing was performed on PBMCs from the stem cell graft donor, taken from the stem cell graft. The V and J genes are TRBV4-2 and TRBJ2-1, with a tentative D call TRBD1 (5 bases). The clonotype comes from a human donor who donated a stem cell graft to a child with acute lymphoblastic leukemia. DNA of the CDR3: TGTGCCAGCAAAGGGGCTGATAGCCCCTGGTTCTTC. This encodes CASKGADSPWFF.